The T cell receptor (beta chain) under discussion was sequenced for a study of shared clonotypes between healthy human individuals. Study-wide points: Generation probabilities were higher for clonotypes shared across all four sorted-subset donors than for unshared ones.

In the case of this clone: Its antigen is not known.

Libraries were prepared by immunoSEQ multiplex PCR; TCRdb keeps only in-frame clonotypes and omits some of them. The top ten hold almost 0.9% of the sample, which has about a million clones, about 72% seen once. With V trimmed by 1 base and J by 12 bases, 19 bases remained unmatched. The V gene's germline CDR1 is SEHNR and CDR2 FQNEAQ (reference sequence). This CDR3 is built from 19 residues. The rearrangement links TRBV7-9 to TRBJ2-1, with 12 bases lining up with TRBD2. This receptor was taken from a man between 18 and 29 years old in good health. Some clones in this sample may be carry-over from other donors' samples. The sequenced material came from memory CD4+ T cells from PBMCs. Regarding subset: CD45RA-negative fraction. The CDR3 coding sequence is TGTGCCAGCAGCTTAGGGCGGACTAGCGGGATCACGATCCCAATAGCGCAGTTCTTC. Translated: CASSLGRTSGITIPIAQFF.